This TCR beta chain was identified in a study of shared clonotypes between healthy human individuals. CD8 cells regarded as naive lacked CD45RO, were positively chosen for CCR7, and omitted terminally differentiated effector memory CD45RA+ cells. Notes on this clone: Different DNA sequences within this sample yield the same CDR3.

Per the original methods: Filtering was not the same, since immunoSEQ gave junction-only sequences without quality scores. TCRdb keeps only in-frame clones here, not all; method: immunoSEQ multiplex PCR. That table is the source of V, J and clone size, and D and trimming were worked out from the DNA. The profile shows over 750,000 clones, about 96% of them singletons. CDR3 length: 14 amino acids. CDR1 SGHDT and CDR2 YYEEEE come from the germline V gene. V lost 2 bases and J lost 2, with 11 bases in between. The receptor was isolated from a man younger than 40 in good health. The genes are TRBV5-6 and TRBJ2-7; weak D call: TRBD2 (6 bases). Sequenced input: naive CD8+ T cells sorted from blood. The CDR3 coding sequence is TGTGCCAGCAGCTTCGGGACTGGAACCTACGAGCAGTACTTC. Protein product: CASSFGTGTYEQYF.